These T cell receptor beta chains were read from a single sample in a study of OX40 agonist ivuxolimab in advanced cancers. Profiling relied on immunoSEQ multiplex PCR, and the TCRdb table lists in-frame clones only, not all of them. The repertoire holds about 44,000 clones, roughly 94% seen once, with 9.5% to 11% in the top ten. This specimen consisted of CD4+ or CD8+ T cells sorted from blood, obtained in a trial of the OX40 agonist ivuxolimab. All receptors derive from an adult with an advanced solid tumor such as melanoma, head and neck, liver or kidney cancer. CDR3s leave out the opening cysteine and the closing phenylalanine or tryptophan. Some rows mark clone size as missing; the rest say once, few, many or name a class of expanded clone.

clone_size | v_call | cdr3_aa
NA | TRBV16 | ASSHPSQPQH
NA | TRBV2 | ASQLLAGGREQY
NA | TRBV5-1 | ASAPGVRTGGELF
NA | TRBV4-3 | ASSQDLSPTYEQY
NA | TRBV6-5 | ASSYRSGSRYNEQF
NA | TRBV11-2 | ASSLARTVYEQY
few | TRBV7-6 | ASSLGVGGELF
NA | TRBV14 | ASSPRGYEQY
NA | TRBV7-8 | ASSSRSSYEQY
NA | TRBV11-1 | ASSWTSGKAYEQY
NA | TRBV9 | ASSEGTGVIAEAF
NA | TRBV2 | ASSLYHSYEQY
NA | TRBV9 | ASSGDQSYEQY